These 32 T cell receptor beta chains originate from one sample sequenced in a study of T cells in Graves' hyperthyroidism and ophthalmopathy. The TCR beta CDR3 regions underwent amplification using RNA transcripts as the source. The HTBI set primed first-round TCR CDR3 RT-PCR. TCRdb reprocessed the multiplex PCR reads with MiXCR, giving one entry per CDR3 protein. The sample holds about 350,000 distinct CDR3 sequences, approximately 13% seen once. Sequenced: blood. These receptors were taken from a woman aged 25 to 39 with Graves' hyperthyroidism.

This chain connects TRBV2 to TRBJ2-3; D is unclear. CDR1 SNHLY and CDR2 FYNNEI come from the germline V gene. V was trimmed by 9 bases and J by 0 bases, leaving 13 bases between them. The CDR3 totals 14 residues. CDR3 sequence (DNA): TGTGCCAGACAATCGGAAGCTAGCACAGATACGCAGTATTTT. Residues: CARQSEASTDTQYF.

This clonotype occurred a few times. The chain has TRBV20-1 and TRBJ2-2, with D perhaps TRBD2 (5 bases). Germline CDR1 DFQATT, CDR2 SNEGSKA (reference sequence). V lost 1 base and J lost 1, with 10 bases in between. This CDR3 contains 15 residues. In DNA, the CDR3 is TGCAGTGCTAGAGTAGCTAGCAGGAACACCGGGGAGCTGTTTTTT. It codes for CSARVASRNTGELFF.

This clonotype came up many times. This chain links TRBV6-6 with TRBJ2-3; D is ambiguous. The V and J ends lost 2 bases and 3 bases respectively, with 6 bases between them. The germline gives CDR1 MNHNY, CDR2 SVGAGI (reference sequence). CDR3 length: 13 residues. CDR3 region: CASSYDGTDTQYF. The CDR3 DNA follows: TGTGCCAGCAGTTACGATGGGACAGATACGCAGTATTTT.

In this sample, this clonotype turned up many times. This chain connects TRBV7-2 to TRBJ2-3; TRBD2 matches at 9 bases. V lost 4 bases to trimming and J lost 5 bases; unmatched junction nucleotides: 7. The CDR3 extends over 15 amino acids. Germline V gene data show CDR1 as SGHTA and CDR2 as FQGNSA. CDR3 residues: CASSSLAGRRDTQYF. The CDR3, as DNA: TGTGCCAGCAGCTCTCTAGCGGGACGAAGAGATACGCAGTATTTT.

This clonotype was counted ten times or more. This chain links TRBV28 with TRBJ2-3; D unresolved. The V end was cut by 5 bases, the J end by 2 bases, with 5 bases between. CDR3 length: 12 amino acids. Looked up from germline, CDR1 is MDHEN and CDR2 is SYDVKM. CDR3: CASSIPTDTQYF. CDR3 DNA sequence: TGTGCCAGCAGTATACCCACAGATACGCAGTATTTT.

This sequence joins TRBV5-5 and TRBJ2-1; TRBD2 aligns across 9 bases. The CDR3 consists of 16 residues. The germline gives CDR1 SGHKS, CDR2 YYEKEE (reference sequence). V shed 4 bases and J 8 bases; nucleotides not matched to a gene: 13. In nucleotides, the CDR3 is TGTGCCAGCAGCCAACAGCTAGCGGGAATCCGTTATGAGCAGTTCTTC. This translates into CASSQQLAGIRYEQFF.

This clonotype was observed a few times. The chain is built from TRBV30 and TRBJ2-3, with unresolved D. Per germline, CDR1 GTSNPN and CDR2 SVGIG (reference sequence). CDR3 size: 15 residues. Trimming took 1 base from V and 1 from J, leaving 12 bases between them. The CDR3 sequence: CAWSDGLGGTDTQYF. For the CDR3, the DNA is TGTGCCTGGAGTGACGGCCTTGGTGGCACAGATACGCAGTATTTT.

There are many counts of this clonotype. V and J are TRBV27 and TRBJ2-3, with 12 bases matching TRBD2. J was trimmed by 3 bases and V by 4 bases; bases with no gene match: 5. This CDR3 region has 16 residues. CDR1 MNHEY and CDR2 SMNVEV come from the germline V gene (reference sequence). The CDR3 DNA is TGTGCCAGCAGTTCGACTAGCGGGAGCGTGACAGATACGCAGTATTTT. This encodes CASSSTSGSVTDTQYF.

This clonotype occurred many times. The CDR3 bases are TGTGCCAGCACCCTAACCGGGACCGATGGCTACACCTTC. It encodes CASTLTGTDGYTF. The rearrangement uses TRBV12-3 or TRBV12-4 and TRBJ1-2; tentatively, D is TRBD1 (5 bases). The V end lost 7 bases, the J end lost 6 bases, and 15 bases lay between the germline ends. The CDR3 is made up of 13 amino acids.

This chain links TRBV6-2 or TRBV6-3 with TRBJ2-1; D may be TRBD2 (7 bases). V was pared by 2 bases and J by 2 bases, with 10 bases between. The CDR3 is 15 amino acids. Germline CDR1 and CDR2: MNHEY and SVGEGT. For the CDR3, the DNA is TGTGCCAGCAGTTACCCGCGGGGGCCCTACAATGAGCAGTTCTTC. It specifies CASSYPRGPYNEQFF.

Here the CDR3 reads CSVGLTAYEQYF. The CDR3 bases are TGCAGCGTCGGACTTACCGCCTACGAGCAGTACTTC. This chain uses TRBV29-1 with TRBJ2-7; possibly TRBD2 for D (5 bases). CDR3 length equals 12 residues. Trimming pared 6 bases from V and 2 bases from J, leaving 11 bases between. Germline V gives CDR1 SQVTM, CDR2 ANQGSEA.

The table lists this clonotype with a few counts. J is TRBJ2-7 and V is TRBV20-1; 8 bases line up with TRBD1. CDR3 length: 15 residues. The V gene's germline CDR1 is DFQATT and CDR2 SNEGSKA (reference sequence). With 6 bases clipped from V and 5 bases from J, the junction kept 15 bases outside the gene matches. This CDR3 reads CSASQLGTGIDEQYF. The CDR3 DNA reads TGCAGTGCCAGCCAGTTAGGGACAGGCATCGACGAGCAGTACTTC.

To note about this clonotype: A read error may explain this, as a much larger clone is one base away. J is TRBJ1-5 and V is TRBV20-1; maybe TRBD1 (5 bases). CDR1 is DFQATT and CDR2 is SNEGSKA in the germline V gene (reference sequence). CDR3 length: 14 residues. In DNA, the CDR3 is TGCAGTGCTGGAGATGACAGACCTAATCAGCCCCAGCATTTT. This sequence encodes CSAGDDRPNQPQHF.

CDR3 protein: CASSTDPGQGGRAVGKLFF. CDR3 bases: TGTGCCAGCAGCACCGACCCCGGACAGGGGGGAAGGGCGGTGGGAAAACTGTTTTTT. J is TRBJ1-4 and V is TRBV6-1, with 10 positions matching TRBD1. Germline CDR1 reads MNHNS; CDR2 reads SASEGT. The CDR3 extends over 19 amino acids. Trimming cost V 6 bases and J 10 bases; bases outside gene matches: 23.

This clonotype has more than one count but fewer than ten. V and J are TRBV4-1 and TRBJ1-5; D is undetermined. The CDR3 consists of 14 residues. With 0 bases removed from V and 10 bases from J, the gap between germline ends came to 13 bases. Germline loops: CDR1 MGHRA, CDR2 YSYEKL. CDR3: CASSQELPGDPQHF. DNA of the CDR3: TGCGCCAGCAGCCAAGAGCTCCCCGGGGATCCCCAGCATTTT.

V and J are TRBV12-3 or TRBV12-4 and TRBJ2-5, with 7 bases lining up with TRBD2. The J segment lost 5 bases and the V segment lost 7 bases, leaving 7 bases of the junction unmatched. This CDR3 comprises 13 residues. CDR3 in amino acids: CASTLVGGETQYF. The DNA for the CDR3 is TGTGCCAGCACCCTTGTCGGGGGGGAGACCCAGTACTTC.

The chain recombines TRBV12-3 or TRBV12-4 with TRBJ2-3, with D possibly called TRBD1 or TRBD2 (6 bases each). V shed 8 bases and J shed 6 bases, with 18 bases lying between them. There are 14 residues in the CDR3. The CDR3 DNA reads TGTGCCAGCCTCCCGAGGGGGGCGCGGGATACGCAGTATTTT. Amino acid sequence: CASLPRGARDTQYF.

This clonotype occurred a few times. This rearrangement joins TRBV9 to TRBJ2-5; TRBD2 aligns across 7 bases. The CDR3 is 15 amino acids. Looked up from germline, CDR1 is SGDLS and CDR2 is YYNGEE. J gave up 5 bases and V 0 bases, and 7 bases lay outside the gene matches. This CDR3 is CASSVGRERWETQYF. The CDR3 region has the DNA TGTGCCAGCAGCGTAGGGCGGGAGAGATGGGAGACCCAGTACTTC.

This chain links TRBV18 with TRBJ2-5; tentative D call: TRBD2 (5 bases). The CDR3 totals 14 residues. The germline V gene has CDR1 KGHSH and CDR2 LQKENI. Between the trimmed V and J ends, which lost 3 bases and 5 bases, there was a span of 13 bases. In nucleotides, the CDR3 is TGTGCCAGCTCACCGACGGGGTTCCCGGAGACCCAGTACTTC. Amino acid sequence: CASSPTGFPETQYF.

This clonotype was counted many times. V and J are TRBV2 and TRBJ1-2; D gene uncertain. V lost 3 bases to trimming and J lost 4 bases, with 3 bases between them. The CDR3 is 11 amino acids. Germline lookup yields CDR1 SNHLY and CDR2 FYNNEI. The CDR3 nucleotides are TGTGCCAGCAGTGAGAGCTATGGCTACACCTTC. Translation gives CASSESYGYTF.

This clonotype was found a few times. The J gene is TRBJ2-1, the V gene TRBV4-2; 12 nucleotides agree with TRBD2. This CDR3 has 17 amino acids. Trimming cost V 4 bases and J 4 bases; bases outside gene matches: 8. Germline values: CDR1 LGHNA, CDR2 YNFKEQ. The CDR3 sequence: CASSPAELAGGYNEQFF. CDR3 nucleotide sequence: TGTGCCAGCAGCCCGGCGGAACTAGCGGGAGGATACAATGAGCAGTTCTTC.

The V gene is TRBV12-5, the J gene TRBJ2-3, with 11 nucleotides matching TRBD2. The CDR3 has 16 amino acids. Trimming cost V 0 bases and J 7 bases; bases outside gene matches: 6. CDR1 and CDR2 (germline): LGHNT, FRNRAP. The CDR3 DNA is TGTGCTAGTGGTTTGGTCCTAGCGGGAGGTATCAATACGCAGTATTTT. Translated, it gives CASGLVLAGGINTQYF.

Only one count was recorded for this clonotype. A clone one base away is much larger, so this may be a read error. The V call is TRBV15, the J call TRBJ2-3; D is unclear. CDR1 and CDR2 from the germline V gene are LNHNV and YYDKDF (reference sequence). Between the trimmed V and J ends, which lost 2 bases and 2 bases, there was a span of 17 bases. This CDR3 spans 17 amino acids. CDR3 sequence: CATSRQLSRGDTDTQYF. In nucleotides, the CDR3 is TGTGCCACCAGCAGACAACTATCCCGAGGAGACACAGATACGCAGTATTTT.

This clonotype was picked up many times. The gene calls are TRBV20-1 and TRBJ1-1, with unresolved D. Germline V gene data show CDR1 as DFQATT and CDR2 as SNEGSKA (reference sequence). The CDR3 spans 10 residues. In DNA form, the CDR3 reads TGCAGGGTCGACGGGTCTGAAGCTTTCTTT. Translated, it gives CRVDGSEAFF.

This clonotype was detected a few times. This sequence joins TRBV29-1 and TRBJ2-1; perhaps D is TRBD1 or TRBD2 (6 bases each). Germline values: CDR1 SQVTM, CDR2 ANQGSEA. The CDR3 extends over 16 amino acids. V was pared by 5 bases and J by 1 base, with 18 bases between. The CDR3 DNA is TGCAGCGTTAAAGGGGGGAGTAGCAGTTCCTACAATGAGCAGTTCTTC. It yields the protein CSVKGGSSSSYNEQFF.

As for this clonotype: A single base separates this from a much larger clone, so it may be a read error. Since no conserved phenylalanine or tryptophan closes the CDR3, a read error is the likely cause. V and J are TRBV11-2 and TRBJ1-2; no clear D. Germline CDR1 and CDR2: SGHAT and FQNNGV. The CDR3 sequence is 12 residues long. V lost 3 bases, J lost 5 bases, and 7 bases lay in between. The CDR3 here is CASSFNLYGYTL. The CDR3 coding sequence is TGTGCCAGCAGCTTTAATCTTTATGGCTACACCCTC.

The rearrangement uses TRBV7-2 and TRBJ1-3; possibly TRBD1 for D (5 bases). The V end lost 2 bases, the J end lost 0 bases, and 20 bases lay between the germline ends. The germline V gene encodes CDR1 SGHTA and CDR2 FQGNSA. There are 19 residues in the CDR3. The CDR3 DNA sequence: TGTGCCAGCAGCTTACGGGGCAGGCCGGGCGGAACCTCTGGAAACACCATATATTTT. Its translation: CASSLRGRPGGTSGNTIYF.

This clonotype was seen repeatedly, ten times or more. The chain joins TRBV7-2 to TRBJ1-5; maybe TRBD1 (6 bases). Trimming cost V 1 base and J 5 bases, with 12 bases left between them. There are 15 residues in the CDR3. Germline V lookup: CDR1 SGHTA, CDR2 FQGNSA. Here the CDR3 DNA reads TGTGCCAGCAGCTTAGACCGCAGGGGCGATCAGCCCCAGCATTTT. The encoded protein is CASSLDRRGDQPQHF.

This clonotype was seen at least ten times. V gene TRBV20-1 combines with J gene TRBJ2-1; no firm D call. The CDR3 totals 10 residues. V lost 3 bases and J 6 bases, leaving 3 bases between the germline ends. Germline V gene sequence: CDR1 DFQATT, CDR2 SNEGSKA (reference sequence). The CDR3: CSASVNEQFF. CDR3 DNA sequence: TGCAGTGCTAGCGTCAATGAGCAGTTCTTC.

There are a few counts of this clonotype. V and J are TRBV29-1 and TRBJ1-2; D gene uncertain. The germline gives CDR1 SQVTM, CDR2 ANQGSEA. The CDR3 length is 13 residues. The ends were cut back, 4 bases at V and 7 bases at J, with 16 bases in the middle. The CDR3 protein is CSVVGRLQGGYTF. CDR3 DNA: TGCAGCGTTGTCGGGCGGTTGCAAGGTGGCTACACCTTC.

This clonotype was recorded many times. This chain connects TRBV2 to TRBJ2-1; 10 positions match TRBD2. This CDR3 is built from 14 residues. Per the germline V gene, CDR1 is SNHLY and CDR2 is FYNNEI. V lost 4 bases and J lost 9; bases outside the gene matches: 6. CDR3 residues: CASSAAGGPGEQFF. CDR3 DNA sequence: TGTGCCAGCAGTGCAGCGGGAGGGCCTGGTGAGCAGTTCTTC.

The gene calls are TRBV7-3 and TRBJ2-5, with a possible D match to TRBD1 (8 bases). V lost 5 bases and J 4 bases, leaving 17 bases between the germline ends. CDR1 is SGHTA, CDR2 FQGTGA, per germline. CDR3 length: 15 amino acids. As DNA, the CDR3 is TGTGCCAGCAGCCCACAGGGGGGGCGGGGAGAGACCCAGTACTTC. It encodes CASSPQGGRGETQYF.